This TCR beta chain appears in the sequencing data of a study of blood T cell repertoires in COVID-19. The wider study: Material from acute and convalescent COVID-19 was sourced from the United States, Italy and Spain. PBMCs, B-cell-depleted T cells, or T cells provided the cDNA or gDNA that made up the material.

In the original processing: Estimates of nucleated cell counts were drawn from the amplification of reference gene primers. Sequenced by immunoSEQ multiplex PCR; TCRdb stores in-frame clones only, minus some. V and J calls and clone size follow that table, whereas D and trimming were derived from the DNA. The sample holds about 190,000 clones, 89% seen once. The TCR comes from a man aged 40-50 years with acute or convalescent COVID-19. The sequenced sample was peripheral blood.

This CDR3 reads CASSSPTPGTFDEQFF. The CDR3 bases are TGTGCCAGCAGTTCTCCAACCCCCGGGACTTTTGATGAGCAGTTCTTC. The V and J genes are TRBV5-4 and TRBJ2-1, with D tentatively TRBD2 (6 bases). Trimming stripped 5 bases from V and 8 bases from J, with 23 bases between. CDR3 length: 16 residues. In germline, CDR1 is SGHNT, CDR2 YYREEE (reference sequence).